This T cell receptor beta chain appears in the sequencing data of a study of early stage breast cancer tumors. Turning to the study itself: Most of the 16 invasive tumors were ER+, PR+ and HER2-. Notes on the study in general: Commonly generated sequences made up most enriched TCRB sequences shared between patients.

Note on this clone: The antigen remains unidentified.

Data came from immunoSEQ multiplex PCR; TCRdb stores just in-frame clones and leaves some out. The sample gives approximately 75,000 clones, over 80% of which show up once; 4.7% is in the top ten. Trimming at V came to 2 bases and at J to 3 bases, leaving 5 bases not matched to a gene. Per germline, CDR1 SGHNT and CDR2 YENEEA. CDR3 size: 15 residues. The material sequenced was blood. The clonotype was recovered from a person aged 40-50 years with breast cancer. The V and J genes are TRBV11-3 and TRBJ2-3; 7 bases fit TRBD1. CDR3 coding DNA: TGTGCCAGCAGCTTAATGGGACAGCCAACAGATACGCAGTATTTT. Translation gives CASSLMGQPTDTQYF.